This T cell receptor (beta chain) was captured in a study of lymphopenia after photon versus proton radiotherapy. The data were produced by immunoSEQ multiplex PCR, yet TCRdb's version contains in-frame clones alone and is incomplete. The sample yields more than 15,000 clones, 80% to 90% seen once. The germline V gene has CDR1 SGHRS and CDR2 YFSETQ. The CDR3 is 16 amino acids. Trimming pared 3 bases from V and 1 base from J, leaving 13 bases between. The chain carries TRBV5-1 and TRBJ2-2, with D unclear. Here the sequenced sample was peripheral blood, taken from a patient treated with photon-based radiotherapy. This clonotype originated in a woman aged 50 to 60 with pancreatic cancer. CDR3 loop: CASSSIRLGNTGELFF. CDR3 nucleotides: TGCGCCAGCAGCTCCATTCGACTGGGGAACACCGGGGAGCTGTTTTTT.